Below, 20 T cell receptor delta chains from the same sample are listed, as sequenced in a study of gamma-delta chains in newborns, infants, children. TCRdb called clones anew from the reads with CATT. The sample includes some 6,900 delta-chain clones, approximately 2.1% of them seen just once. Sequenced input: blood. The receptors originated from a child who was a newborn, infant or young child, either healthy, febrile or measles-vaccinated (not recorded which).

This clone was seen a handful of times. The TCRdb protein, from a much larger clone, departs from this DNA's translation at residue 5, likely by read error; the protein shown derives from the DNA. The J gene is TRDJ2, the V gene TRDV2, with TRDD3 matching 11 bases. CDR1 GEAIGNYY and CDR2 EKD come from the germline V gene. CDR3 length: 17 residues. The ends lost 3 bases at V and 4 bases at J; junction bases unmatched: 9. This chain's CDR3 is CACDVLGDIRGTAQLFF. CDR3 nucleotide sequence: TGTGCCTGTGACGTACTGGGGGATATCAGGGGGACAGCACAACTCTTCTTT.

This clone was picked up a small number of times. This likely stems from a read error, as it lies one base from a far larger clone. Within the sample, other DNA sequences also encode this same CDR3. The V call is TRDV2, the J call TRDJ2, with TRDD3 matching over 9 bases. This CDR3 has 16 amino acids. Trimming cost V 1 base and J 1 base; bases outside gene matches: 3. CDR1 is GEAIGNYY and CDR2 is EKD in the germline V gene. The CDR3 sequence: CACDTWGINLTAQLFF. In nucleotides, the CDR3 is TGTGCCTGTGACACTTGGGGGATAAATTTGACAGCACAACTCTTCTTT.

This clone has just a few counts. With a much larger clone just one base away, this may be a read error. This chain links TRDV1 with TRDJ1, with 8 bases identical to TRDD2. The CDR3 consists of 21 residues. The germline gives CDR1 TSWWSYY, CDR2 QGS. The V and J ends lost 4 bases and 6 bases, in that order; junction bases with no gene match: 28. The CDR3, as DNA: TGTGCTCTTGGGGGTCTTTCTTCCTACGCGTATCCTGGGGATGGCGCCTATAAACTCATCTTT. It is translated as CALGGLSSYAYPGDGAYKLIF.

In this sample, this clone turned up a few times. A much larger clone differs by one base, so this may be a read error. Other DNA sequences in this sample translate to the same CDR3. CDR3 in DNA: TGTGCTCTTGGGGAAATCTCCTACGTAAGTGGGGCTTATCAGGGGACCGATAAACTCATCTTC. Its translation is CALGEISYVSGAYQGTDKLIF. The V call is TRDV1, the J call TRDJ1, with D perhaps TRDD2 (6 bases). Germline CDR1 is TSWWSYY and CDR2 is QGS. The CDR3 length is 21 residues.

This clone was picked up a small number of times. A much bigger clone sits one base away, suggesting this may be a read error. Distinct nucleotide sequences in the sample also encode this CDR3. V is TRDV2 and J is TRDJ3, with 11 bases lining up with TRDD3. The CDR3 extends over 18 amino acids. Germline V gives CDR1 GEAIGNYY, CDR2 EKD. The CDR3 is CACDTLGDSSWDTRQMFF. CDR3 coding DNA: TGTGCCTGTGACACACTGGGGGATAGCTCCTGGGACACCCGACAGATGTTCTTC.

As concerns this clone: This sequence may be a read error, since a much larger clone differs from it by one base. Distinct nucleotide sequences in the sample also encode this CDR3. The chain links TRDV2 to TRDJ3; 8 nucleotides line up with TRDD3. V gave up 1 base and J gave up 0 bases; unmatched junction bases: 7. Germline values: CDR1 GEAIGNYY, CDR2 EKD. The CDR3 covers 19 residues. The DNA of the CDR3 is TGTGCCTGTGACACTGTACTGGGGGCCAGCTCCTGGGACACCCGACAGATGTTTTTC. Protein product: CACDTVLGASSWDTRQMFF.

In its sample, this clone was seen a few times. This DNA's translation differs at residue 7 from TCRdb's protein, which comes from a much larger clone; a read error is likely, and the protein shown is translated from the DNA. The chain has TRDV2 and TRDJ1, with D perhaps matching TRDD3 (5 bases). Between the trimmed V and J ends, which lost 1 base and 2 bases, there was a span of 13 bases. This CDR3 contains 15 residues. Looked up from germline, CDR1 is GEAIGNYY and CDR2 is EKD. CDR3 sequence: CACDTGGTFTDKLIF. CDR3 sequence (DNA): TGTGCCTGTGACACAGGGGGTACTTTTACCGATAAACTCATCTTT.

This clone is medium-sized in the sample. This same CDR3 is encoded by further DNA sequences in the sample. This chain connects TRDV2 to TRDJ3, with 7 nucleotides matching TRDD3. The CDR3 is 20 residues long. CDR1 is GEAIGNYY, CDR2 EKD, per germline. V lost 0 bases, J lost 1 base, and 11 bases stayed unmatched. The DNA for the CDR3 is TGTGCCTGTGACACCGGTGGAGTGGGGGACCCTTCCTGGGACACCCGACAGATGTTTTTC. It is translated as CACDTGGVGDPSWDTRQMFF.

Regarding this clone: TCRdb's entry gives the protein of a much larger clone, which mismatches this DNA's translation at residue 14, likely from a read error; the protein reported here is translated from the DNA. CDR3 sequence: CALGEQRGGYGGSHTDKLIF. For the CDR3, the DNA is TGTGCTCTTGGGGAACAGAGAGGGGGCTACGGCGGATCGCACACCGATAAACTCATCTTT. V is TRDV1 and J is TRDJ1; D is perhaps TRDD3 (5 bases). Looked up from germline, CDR1 is TSWWSYY and CDR2 is QGS. The V end was cut by 1 base, the J end by 0 bases, with 24 bases between. This CDR3 has 20 amino acids.

Regarding this clone: A read error may explain this, as a much larger clone is one base away. V gene TRDV2 combines with J gene TRDJ3; D may be TRDD3 (6 bases). Germline V gene data show CDR1 as GEAIGNYY and CDR2 as EKD. V dropped 5 bases and J dropped 0 bases, with 13 bases sitting between them. The CDR3 covers 17 residues. CDR3 DNA sequence: TGTGCCTGTGGCCAGACTGGGAGCTCCTGGGACACCCGACAGATGTTTTTC. Translated, it gives CACGQTGSSWDTRQMFF.

Regarding this clone: TCRdb's entry gives the protein of a much larger clone, which mismatches this DNA's translation at residue 3, likely from a read error; the protein reported here is translated from the DNA. This chain connects TRDV1 to TRDJ1; 13 bases are a match to TRDD3. This CDR3 region has 18 residues. In germline, CDR1 is TSWWSYY, CDR2 QGS. CDR3: CAPGEPVLGDTRTDKLIF. The DNA of the CDR3 is TGTGCTCCTGGGGAACCGGTACTGGGGGATACGCGGACCGATAAACTCATCTTT.

In the case of this clone: The protein TCRdb gives is from a much larger clone and does not agree with this DNA's translation at residue 11, likely a read error; the protein shown here comes from the DNA. The chain has TRDV2 and TRDJ1; TRDD3 aligns across 8 bases. The V segment lost 4 bases and the J segment 3 bases; nucleotides outside the gene matches: 12. Germline-derived CDR1 and CDR2 are GEAIGNYY and EKD. The CDR3 is 16 amino acids. The CDR3: CACEPMTGDKADKLIF. CDR3 nucleotides: TGTGCCTGTGAGCCCATGACGGGGGATAAGGCCGATAAACTCATCTTT.

In the case of this clone: A far larger clone lies a single base away; this is likely a read error. The sample has other DNA sequences that encode this CDR3 too. The chain has TRDV2 and TRDJ2, with TRDD3 matching 8 bases. Germline V gene lookup returns CDR1 GEAIGNYY and CDR2 EKD. The CDR3 extends over 17 amino acids. V was clipped by 0 bases and J by 2 bases; unmatched bases: 7. CDR3 region: CACDTVWGTPLTAQLFF. The CDR3 nucleotides read TGTGCCTGTGACACCGTCTGGGGGACACCATTGACAGCACAACTCTTCTTT.

About this clone: The protein given by TCRdb reflects a much larger clone and differs at residue 3 from this DNA's translation, likely from a read error; the protein shown is the DNA's translation. This chain uses TRDV2 with TRDJ3, with 8 bases that match TRDD3. The CDR3 spans 19 residues. The germline gives CDR1 GEAIGNYY, CDR2 EKD. The CDR3 nucleotides read TGTGCCCGTGACCAGCGTACTGGGGGTCGCTCCTGGGACACCCGACAGATGTTTTTC. Translated: CARDQRTGGRSWDTRQMFF.

A word on this clone: The protein held in TCRdb is that of a much larger clone and does not match this DNA's translation at residue 9, likely because of a read error; the protein shown is translated from the DNA. The chain combines TRDV2 with TRDJ1; 9 bases agree with TRDD3. V lost 2 bases to trimming and J lost 1 base; unmatched junction nucleotides: 4. Germline CDR1 is GEAIGNYY and CDR2 is EKD. The CDR3 is 15 amino acids. CDR3 amino acids: CACDKLGECTDKLIF. CDR3 DNA sequence: TGTGCCTGTGACAAACTGGGGGAGTGCACCGATAAACTCATCTTT.

This clone was seen only a few times. This may stem from a read error, because a much larger clone lies one nucleotide away. The chain couples TRDV2 to TRDJ3; 13 bases fit TRDD3. V was pared by 3 bases and J by 5 bases, with 15 bases of the junction left unmatched. The CDR3 totals 21 residues. Germline V CDR1 and CDR2: GEAIGNYY, EKD. CDR3 sequence (DNA): TGTGCCTGTGACCCCGTACTGGGGGATACGCCACTAACCCGGGACACCCGACAGATGTTTTTC. It codes for CACDPVLGDTPLTRDTRQMFF.

Remarks on this clone: TCRdb records a much larger clone's protein for this DNA, with a difference at residue 6 that likely arises from a read error; the protein given is the translation of the DNA. This chain links TRAV29/DV5 with TRDJ1; 9 bases are a match to TRDD3. With V trimmed by 0 bases and J by 1 base, 7 bases remained unmatched. Germline V gene data show CDR1 as NSMFDY and CDR2 as ISSIKDK. This CDR3 contains 16 residues. The CDR3 reads CAASEGGIHPTDKLIF. In DNA form, the CDR3 reads TGTGCAGCAAGCGAGGGGGGGATACACCCCACCGATAAACTCATCTTT.

This clone rates as medium-sized. The chain combines TRDV1 with TRDJ2, with 9 nucleotides matching TRDD3. Unmatched junction bases numbered 14, after V lost 0 bases and J lost 6 bases. This CDR3 is 19 amino acids long. Germline V gene data show CDR1 as TSWWSYY and CDR2 as QGS. CDR3 DNA sequence: TGTGCTCTTGGGGAACTGTTCCCACAACTGGGGGACCCTTCAGCACAACTCTTCTTT. Amino acids: CALGELFPQLGDPSAQLFF.

By sample share, this clone is medium-sized (0.01 to 0.1%). The chain employs TRDV3 and TRDJ3; 9 nucleotides match TRDD3. V lost 3 bases and J lost 0; bases outside the gene matches: 3. The CDR3 has 16 residues. The V gene's germline CDR1 is TVYSNPD and CDR2 GDNSRS (reference sequence). The CDR3 spells CALYWGSSWDTRQMFF. As DNA, the CDR3 is TGTGCCTTGTACTGGGGGAGCTCCTGGGACACCCGACAGATGTTTTTC. Combining the CDR3 with reference TRDV3 and TRDJ3 gives the whole variable domain CDKVTQSSPDQTVASGSEVVLLCTYDTVYSNPDLFWYRIRPDYSFQFVFYGDNSRSEGADFTQGRFSVKHILTQKAFHLVISPVRTEDSATYYCALYWGSSWDTRQMFFGTGIKLFVEP.

Sample share makes this clone medium-sized (0.01 to 0.1%). The chain links TRDV2 to TRDJ3; 8 bases align to TRDD3. With 2 bases clipped from V and 0 bases from J, the junction kept 5 bases outside the gene matches. Germline CDR1 is GEAIGNYY and CDR2 is EKD. The CDR3 runs to 18 residues. The CDR3 sequence is CACDILGGSSWDTRQMFF. Here the CDR3 DNA reads TGTGCCTGTGACATACTGGGGGGGAGCTCCTGGGACACCCGACAGATGTTTTTC.